The T cell receptor (beta chain) described here comes from a study of OX40 agonist ivuxolimab in advanced cancers. With respect to the entire study: Ivuxolimab was a fully human IgG2 agonistic monoclonal antibody targeting the costimulatory receptor OX40 (CD134). Intravenous ivuxolimab was administered to patients every 2 weeks at six dose levels: 0.01, 0.1, 0.3, 1.5, 3 and 10 mg/kg. Among the approximately 50 dose-escalation patients, approximately 20 had hepatocellular carcinoma, approximately 15 melanoma, 9 renal cell carcinoma and 9 head and neck cancer. In the dose-escalation cohort, nearly 85% of patients were male, and the mean age was around 65 years with a range of about 20 to 79. Patients were allowed to have had prior anti-PD-1, anti-PD-L1 or anti-CTLA-4 therapy, and more than 35% of the dose-escalation patients had been treated with checkpoint inhibitors. Partial responses were achieved by three dose-escalation patients, of whom one had hepatocellular carcinoma and two had cutaneous melanoma. The purpose of peripheral TCRbeta sequencing was to test whether ivuxolimab changed TCR sequence diversity and led to clonal T-cell expansion. The paper describes the monotherapy dose-escalation part (N of about 55 patients) of the phase I trial of ivuxolimab.

The research as a whole found: Which antigens the clonally expanded peripheral T cells were specific for was not determined. On average, CD8+ T cells showed more expanded clones than CD4+ T cells after ivuxolimab. In the 0.1-3.0 mg/kg groups, partial responders had among the lowest normalized peripheral clonal expansion, particularly in CD8+ T cells. Low levels of normalized T-cell clonal expansion were also seen in some patients who did not respond. At doses of 0.1 to 3.0 mg/kg, clonal expansion of both CD4+ and CD8+ T cells in blood was seen between baseline and week 6.

The trial excluded patients who had a history of autoimmune disease or who were on systemic immunosuppression. Peripheral blood for TCR sequencing was collected from all dose cohorts at baseline, on cycle 4 day 1, and on cycle 7 day 1. Samples came from an open-label, multicenter, first-in-human phase I dose-escalation trial of ivuxolimab. The trial enrolled adults with locally advanced or metastatic head and neck squamous cell, hepatocellular, melanoma or renal cell carcinoma. Before TCR sequencing, CD4+ T cells and CD8+ T cells were sorted from peripheral blood as separate populations. Comment on this clone: Its target antigen remains unknown. Nothing much larger sits one base from this clone, and base qualities are not available.

The CDR3 holds 13 amino acids from the cysteine to the phenylalanine. This entry keeps only the CDR3 DNA: 39 bases, framed from base 1. The germline V gene (reference sequence) provides CDR1 LNHDA and CDR2 SQIVND. Germline trimming amounts to 6 bases on V and 6 bases on J, with 3 as the count of junction bases outside the gene matches. Genomic DNA was isolated from the sorted cells so that the TCRbeta CDR3 region could be sequenced. TCRbeta CDR3 regions were sequenced using the immunoSEQ Assay. TCRdb took this table from immuneACCESS and kept in-frame rearrangements with V and J called. Such tables lack part of the clones; where checked against another copy, unresolved V genes explain under half of the gap, and the rest is unexplained. The sample table holds 70,000 to 100,000 clones, of which 90% were seen once. 7% to 8.5% of the sample rests with the top ten.

Source: CD4+ or CD8+ T cells sorted from blood, taken in a trial of the OX40 agonist ivuxolimab. The rearrangement combines TRBV19 with TRBJ2-3, and 10 bases in between align with TRBD1. The sequence came from an adult with an advanced solid tumor such as melanoma, head and neck, liver or kidney cancer. The nucleotide sequence is given as TGTGCCAGTAGGGGGACAGGGGTGGATACGCAGTATTTT. This codes for CASRGTGVDTQYF.